This T cell receptor (beta chain) originates from a study of shared clonotypes between healthy human individuals. Study results and limitations: It was the non-shared clonotypes that had lower generation probabilities than clonotypes shared by all four donors. Owing to a small donor count, the genetic and exposure-history diversity represented was limited.

Clones were sequenced by immunoSEQ multiplex PCR, and TCRdb holds only the in-frame ones, with some missing. The sample carries hundreds of thousands of clones, roughly nine tenths recorded once. V lost 5 bases to trimming and J lost 7 bases; unmatched junction nucleotides: 7. The CDR3 length is 14 residues. Germline lookup yields CDR1 MNHNS and CDR2 SASEGT. The naive CD8 fraction comprised CD45RO-negative cells positively selected for CCR7 and excluded terminally differentiated effector memory CD45RA+ cells. Regarding this clone: What it recognizes is unknown.

This clonotype was sampled from a young man in good health. The chain combines TRBV6-1 with TRBJ2-2; 7 nucleotides line up with TRBD1. Sequencing used naive CD8+ T cells sorted from blood. The CDR3 loop reads CASSFRQGHGELFF. The DNA for the CDR3 is TGTGCCAGCAGTTTCCGACAGGGCCACGGGGAGCTGTTTTTT.